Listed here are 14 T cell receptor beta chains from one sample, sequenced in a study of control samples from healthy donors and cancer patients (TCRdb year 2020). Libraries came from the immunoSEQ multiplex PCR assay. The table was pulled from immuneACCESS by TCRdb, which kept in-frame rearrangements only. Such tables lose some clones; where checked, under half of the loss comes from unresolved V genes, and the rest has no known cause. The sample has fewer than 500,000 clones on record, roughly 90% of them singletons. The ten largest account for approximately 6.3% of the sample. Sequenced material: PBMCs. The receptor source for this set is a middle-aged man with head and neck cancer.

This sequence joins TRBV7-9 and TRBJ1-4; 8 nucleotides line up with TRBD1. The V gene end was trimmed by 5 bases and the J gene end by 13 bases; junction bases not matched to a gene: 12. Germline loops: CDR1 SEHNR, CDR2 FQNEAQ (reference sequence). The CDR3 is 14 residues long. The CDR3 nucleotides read TGTGCCAGCAGCCCTAGACAGGGACAGGACTCACTGTTTTTT. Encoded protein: CASSPRQGQDSLFF.

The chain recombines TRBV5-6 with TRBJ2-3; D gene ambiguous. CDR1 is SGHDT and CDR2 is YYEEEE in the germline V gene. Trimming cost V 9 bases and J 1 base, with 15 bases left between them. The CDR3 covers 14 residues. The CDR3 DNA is TGTGCCACCTTGCGGAGAAGGGGCACAGATACGCAGTATTTT. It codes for CATLRRRGTDTQYF.

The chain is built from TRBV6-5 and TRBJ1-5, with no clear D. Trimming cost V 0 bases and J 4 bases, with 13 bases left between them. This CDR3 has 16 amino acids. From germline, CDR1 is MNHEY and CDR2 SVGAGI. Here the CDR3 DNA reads TGTGCCAGCAGTTACTCGTCGGGAAAAGGGAATCAGCCCCAGCATTTT. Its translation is CASSYSSGKGNQPQHF.

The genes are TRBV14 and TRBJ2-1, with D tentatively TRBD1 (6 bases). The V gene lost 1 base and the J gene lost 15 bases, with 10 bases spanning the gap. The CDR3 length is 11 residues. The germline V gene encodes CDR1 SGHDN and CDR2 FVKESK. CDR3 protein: CASSQGTVRFF. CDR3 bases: TGTGCCAGCAGCCAAGGGACAGTGCGGTTCTTC.

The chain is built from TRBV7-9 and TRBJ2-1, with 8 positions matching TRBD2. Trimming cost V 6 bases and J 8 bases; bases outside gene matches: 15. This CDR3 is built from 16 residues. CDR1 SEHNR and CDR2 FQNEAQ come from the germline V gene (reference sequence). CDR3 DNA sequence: TGTGCCAGCAGTTTTGATAGGACTAGCTCCTCCGATGAGCAGTTCTTC. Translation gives CASSFDRTSSSDEQFF.

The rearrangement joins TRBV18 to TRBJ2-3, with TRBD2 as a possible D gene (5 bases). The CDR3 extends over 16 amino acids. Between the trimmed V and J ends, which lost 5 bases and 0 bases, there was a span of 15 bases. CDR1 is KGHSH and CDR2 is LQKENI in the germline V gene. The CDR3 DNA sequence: TGTGCCAGCTCATTCGGGGAGTCCTCTAGCACAGATACGCAGTATTTT. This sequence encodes CASSFGESSSTDTQYF.

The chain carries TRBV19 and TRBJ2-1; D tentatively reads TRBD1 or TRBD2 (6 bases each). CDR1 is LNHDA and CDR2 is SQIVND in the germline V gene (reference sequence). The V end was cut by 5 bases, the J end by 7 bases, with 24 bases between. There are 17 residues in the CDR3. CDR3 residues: CASSWGVPGAVGNEQFF. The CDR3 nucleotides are TGTGCCAGTAGTTGGGGGGTTCCAGGGGCGGTCGGGAATGAGCAGTTCTTC.

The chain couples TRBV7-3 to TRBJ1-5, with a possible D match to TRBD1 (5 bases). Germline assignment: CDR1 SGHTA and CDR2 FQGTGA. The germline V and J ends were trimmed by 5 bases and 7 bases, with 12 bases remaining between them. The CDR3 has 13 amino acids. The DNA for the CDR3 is TGTGCCAGCAGCACAGGTCTGGGGCAGCCCCAGCATTTT. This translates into CASSTGLGQPQHF.

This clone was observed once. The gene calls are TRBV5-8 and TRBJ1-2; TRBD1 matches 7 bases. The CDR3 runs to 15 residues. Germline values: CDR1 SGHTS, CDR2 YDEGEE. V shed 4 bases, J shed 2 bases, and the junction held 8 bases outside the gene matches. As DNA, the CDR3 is TGTGCCAGCAGCACCTTACAGGGGACGAACTATGGCTACACCTTC. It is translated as CASSTLQGTNYGYTF. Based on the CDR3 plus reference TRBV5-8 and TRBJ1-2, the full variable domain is EAGVTQSPTHLIKTRGQQATLRCSPISGHTSVYWYQQALGLGLQFLLWYDEGEERNRGNFPPRFSGRQFPNYSSELNVNALELEDSALYLCASSTLQGTNYGYTFGSGTRLTVV.

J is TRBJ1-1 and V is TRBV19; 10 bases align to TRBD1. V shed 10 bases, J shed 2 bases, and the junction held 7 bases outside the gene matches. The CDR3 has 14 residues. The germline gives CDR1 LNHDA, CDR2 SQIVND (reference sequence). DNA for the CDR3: TGTGCCACCTGGGGGACAGGGGCCAACACTGAAGCTTTCTTT. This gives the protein CATWGTGANTEAFF.

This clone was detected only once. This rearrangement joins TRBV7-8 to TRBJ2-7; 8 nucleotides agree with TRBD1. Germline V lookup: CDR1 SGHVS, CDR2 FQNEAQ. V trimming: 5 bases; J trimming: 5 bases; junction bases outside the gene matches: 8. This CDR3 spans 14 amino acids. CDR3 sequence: CASSLYGQGDEQYF. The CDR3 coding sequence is TGTGCCAGCAGCCTCTACGGACAGGGAGACGAGCAGTACTTC.

As DNA, the CDR3 is TGTGCCAGCAGCGTATCGTCGGGGCTCGCGGAGGGCTACACCTTC. This codes for CASSVSSGLAEGYTF. The rearrangement uses TRBV9 and TRBJ1-2; possibly TRBD1 for D (5 bases). Between the trimmed V and J ends, which lost 1 base and 8 bases, there was a span of 18 bases. Germline V gene sequence: CDR1 SGDLS, CDR2 YYNGEE. This CDR3 has 15 residues.

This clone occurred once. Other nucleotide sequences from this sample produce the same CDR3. CDR3 coding DNA: TGTGCCAGCAGTACCACCTACGAGCAGTACTTC. It codes for CASSTTYEQYF. The chain recombines TRBV28 with TRBJ2-7; no firm D call. In germline, CDR1 is MDHEN, CDR2 SYDVKM. The CDR3 is made up of 11 amino acids. Trimming removed 5 bases at V and 2 bases at J, with 4 bases between.

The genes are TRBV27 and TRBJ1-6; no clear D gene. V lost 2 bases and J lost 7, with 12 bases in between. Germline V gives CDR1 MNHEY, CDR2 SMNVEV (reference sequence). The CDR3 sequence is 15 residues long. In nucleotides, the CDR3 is TGTGCCAGCAGTTTAACCCCCTGGACGAATTCACCCCTCCACTTT. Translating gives CASSLTPWTNSPLHF.